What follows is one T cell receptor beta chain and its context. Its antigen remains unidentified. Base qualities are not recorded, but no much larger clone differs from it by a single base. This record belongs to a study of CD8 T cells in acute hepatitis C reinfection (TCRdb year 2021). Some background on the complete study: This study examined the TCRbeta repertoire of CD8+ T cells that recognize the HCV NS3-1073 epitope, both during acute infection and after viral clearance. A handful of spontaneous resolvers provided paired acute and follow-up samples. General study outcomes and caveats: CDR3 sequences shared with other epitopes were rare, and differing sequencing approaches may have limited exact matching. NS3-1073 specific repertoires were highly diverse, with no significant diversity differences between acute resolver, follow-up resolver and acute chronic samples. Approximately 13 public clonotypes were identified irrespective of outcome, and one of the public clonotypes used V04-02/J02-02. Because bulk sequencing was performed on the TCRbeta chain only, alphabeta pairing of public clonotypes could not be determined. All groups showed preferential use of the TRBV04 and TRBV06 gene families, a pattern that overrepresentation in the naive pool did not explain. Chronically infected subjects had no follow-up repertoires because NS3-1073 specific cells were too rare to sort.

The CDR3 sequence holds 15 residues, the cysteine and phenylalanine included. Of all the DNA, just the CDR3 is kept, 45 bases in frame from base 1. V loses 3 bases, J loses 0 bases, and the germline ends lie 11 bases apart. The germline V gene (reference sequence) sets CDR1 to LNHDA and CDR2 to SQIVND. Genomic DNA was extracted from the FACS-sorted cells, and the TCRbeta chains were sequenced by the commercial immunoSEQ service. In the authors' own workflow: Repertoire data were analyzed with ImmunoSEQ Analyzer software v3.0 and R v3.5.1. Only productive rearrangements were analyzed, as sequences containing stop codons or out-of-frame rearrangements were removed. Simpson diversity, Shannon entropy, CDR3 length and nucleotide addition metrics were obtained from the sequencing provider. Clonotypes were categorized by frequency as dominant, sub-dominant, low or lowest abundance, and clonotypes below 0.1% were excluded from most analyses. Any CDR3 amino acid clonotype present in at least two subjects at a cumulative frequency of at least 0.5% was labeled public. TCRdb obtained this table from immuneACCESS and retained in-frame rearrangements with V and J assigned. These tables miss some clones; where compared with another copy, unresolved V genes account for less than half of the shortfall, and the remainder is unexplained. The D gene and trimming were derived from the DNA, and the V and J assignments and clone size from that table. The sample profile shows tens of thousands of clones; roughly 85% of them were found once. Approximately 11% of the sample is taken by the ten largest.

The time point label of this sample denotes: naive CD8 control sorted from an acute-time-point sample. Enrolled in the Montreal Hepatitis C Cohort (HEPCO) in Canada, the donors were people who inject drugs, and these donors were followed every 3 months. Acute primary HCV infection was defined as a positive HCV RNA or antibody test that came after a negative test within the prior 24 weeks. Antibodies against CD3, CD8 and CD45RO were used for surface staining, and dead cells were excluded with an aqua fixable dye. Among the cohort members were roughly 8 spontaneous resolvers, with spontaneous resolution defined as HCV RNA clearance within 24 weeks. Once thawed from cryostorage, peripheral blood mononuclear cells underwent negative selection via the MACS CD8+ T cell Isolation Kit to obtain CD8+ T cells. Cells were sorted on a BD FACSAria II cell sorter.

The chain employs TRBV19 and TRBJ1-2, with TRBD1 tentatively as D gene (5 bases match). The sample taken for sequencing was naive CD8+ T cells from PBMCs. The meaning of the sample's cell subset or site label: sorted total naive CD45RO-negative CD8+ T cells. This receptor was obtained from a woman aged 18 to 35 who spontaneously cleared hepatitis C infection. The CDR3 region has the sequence CASSISQGANYGYTF. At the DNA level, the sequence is TGTGCCAGTAGTATTTCCCAGGGCGCTAACTATGGCTACACCTTC.